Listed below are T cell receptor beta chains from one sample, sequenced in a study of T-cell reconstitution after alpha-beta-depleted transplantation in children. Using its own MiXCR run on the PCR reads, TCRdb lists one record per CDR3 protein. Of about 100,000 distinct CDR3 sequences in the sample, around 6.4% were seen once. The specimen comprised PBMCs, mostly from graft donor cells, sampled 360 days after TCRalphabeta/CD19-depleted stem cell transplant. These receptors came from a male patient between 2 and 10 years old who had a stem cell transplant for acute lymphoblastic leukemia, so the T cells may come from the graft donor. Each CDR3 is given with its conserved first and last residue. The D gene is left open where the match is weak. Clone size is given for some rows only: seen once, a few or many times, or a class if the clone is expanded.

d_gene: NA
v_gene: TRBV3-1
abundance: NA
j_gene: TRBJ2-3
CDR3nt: TGTGCCTGCACCCAAGACGAGGGGCTCACAGATACGCAGTATTTT
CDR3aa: CACTQDEGLTDTQYF

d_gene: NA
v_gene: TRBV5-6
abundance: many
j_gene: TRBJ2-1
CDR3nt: TGTGCCAGCAGCTTGGCGTGGGATGGACCTGAGCAGTTCTTC
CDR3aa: CASSLAWDGPEQFF

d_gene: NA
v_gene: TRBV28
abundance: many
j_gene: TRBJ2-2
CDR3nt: TGTGCCAGCAGTTTTGGGGGTGACAGAACCGGGGAGCTGTTTTTT
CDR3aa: CASSFGGDRTGELFF

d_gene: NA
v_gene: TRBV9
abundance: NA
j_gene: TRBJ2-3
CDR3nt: TGTGCCAGCAGCGTAAACAGGGTGGGAGTGGATACGCAGTATTTT
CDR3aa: CASSVNRVGVDTQYF

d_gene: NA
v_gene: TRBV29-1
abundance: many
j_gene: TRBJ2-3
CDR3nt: TGCCTTGCCTCCGGGACTTACACAGATACGCAGTATTTT
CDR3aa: CLASGTYTDTQYF

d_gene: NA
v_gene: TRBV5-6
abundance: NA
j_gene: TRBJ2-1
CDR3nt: TGTGCCAGCAGATTACGGGAGTGGGCTGAGCAGTTCTTC
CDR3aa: CASRLREWAEQFF

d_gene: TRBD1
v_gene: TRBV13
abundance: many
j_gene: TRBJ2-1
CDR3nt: TGTGCCAGCACCAAGACAGGGCTCGTCTACAATGAGCAGTTCTTC
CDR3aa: CASTKTGLVYNEQFF

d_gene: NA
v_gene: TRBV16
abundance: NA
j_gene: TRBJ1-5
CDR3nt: TGTGCCAGCGGGGACACTAGCAATCAGCCCCAGCATTTT
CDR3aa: CASGDTSNQPQHF

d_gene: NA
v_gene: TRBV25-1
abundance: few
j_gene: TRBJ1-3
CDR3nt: TGTGCCAGCAGTGTCGGTGTACTGAGCTCTGGAAACACCATATATTTT
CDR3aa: CASSVGVLSSGNTIYF

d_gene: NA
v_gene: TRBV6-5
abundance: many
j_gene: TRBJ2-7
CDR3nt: TGTGCCAGCAGAACAGGACAAGGGCACTCCTACGAGCAGTACTTC
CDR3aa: CASRTGQGHSYEQYF

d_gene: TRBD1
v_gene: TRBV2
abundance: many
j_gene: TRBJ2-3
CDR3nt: TGTGCCAGCAGTCCAACAGGGGGCTGGACAGATACGCAGTATTTT
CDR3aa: CASSPTGGWTDTQYF

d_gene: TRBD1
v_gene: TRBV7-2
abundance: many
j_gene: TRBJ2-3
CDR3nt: TGTGCCAGCAGCTTTACAGGGGCGCACACAGATACGCAGTATTTT
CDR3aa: CASSFTGAHTDTQYF

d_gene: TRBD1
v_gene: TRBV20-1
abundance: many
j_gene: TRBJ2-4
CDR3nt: TGCTCGGGGACAGTTAAAAACATTCAGTACTTC
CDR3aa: CSGTVKNIQYF

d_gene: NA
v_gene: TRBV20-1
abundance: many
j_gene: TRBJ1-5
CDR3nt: TGCAGTGCTAGACTTCATGATAGTCAGCCCCAGCATTTT
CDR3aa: CSARLHDSQPQHF

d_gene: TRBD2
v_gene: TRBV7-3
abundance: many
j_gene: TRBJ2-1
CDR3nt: TGTGCCAGCAGCTCGCAAGCGGGAGGATCCTACAATGAGCAGTTCTTC
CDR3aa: CASSSQAGGSYNEQFF

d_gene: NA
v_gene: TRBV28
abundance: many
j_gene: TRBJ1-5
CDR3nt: TGTGCCAGCAGTCCACTAGGGACCCAGCATTTT
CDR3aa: CASSPLGTQHF

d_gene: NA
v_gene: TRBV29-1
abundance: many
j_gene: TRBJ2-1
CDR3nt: TGCAGCGCCCAGGGGGGGCCTAGACCTTCGGGTGAGCAGTTCTTC
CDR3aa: CSAQGGPRPSGEQFF

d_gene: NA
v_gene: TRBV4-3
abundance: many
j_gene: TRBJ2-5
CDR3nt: TGCGCCAGCAGCCAAGATAGCCGGGGTAGGGAGACCCAGTACTTC
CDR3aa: CASSQDSRGRETQYF

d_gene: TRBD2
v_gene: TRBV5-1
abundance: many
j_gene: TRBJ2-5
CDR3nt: TGCGCCAGCAGCTTCGCCTCTAGCGGGGGGGCCTCAGAGACCCAGTACTTC
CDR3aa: CASSFASSGGASETQYF

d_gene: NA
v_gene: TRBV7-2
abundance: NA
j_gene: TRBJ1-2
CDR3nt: TGTGCCAGCAGCCCGGAGAAGGCCAGGGTCTATGGCTACACCTTC
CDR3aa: CASSPEKARVYGYTF

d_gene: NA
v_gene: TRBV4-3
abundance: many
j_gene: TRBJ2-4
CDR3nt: TGCGCCAGCAGCCAAGAAAGGGGCCCCAAAAACATTCAGTACTTC
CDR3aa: CASSQERGPKNIQYF

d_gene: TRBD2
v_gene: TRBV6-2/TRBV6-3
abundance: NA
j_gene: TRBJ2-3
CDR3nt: TGTGCCAGCAGCTGGTTAGCGGGAGTGGATACGCAGTATTTT
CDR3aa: CASSWLAGVDTQYF

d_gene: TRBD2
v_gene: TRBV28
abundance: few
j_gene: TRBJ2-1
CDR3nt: TGTGCCAGCAGTTCCCCCGCAAGCGGGAGGGCCAACGATGAGCAGTTCTTC
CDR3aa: CASSSPASGRANDEQFF

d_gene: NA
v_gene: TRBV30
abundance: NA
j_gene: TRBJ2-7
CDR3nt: TGTGCCTGGAGGGGAAGGAGCTCCTACGAGCAGTACTTC
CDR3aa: CAWRGRSSYEQYF

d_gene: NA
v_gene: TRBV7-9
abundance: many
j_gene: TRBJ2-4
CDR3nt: TGTGCCAGCAGCTCCACCGGGGGGCTCAAAAACATTCAGTACTTC
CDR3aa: CASSSTGGLKNIQYF

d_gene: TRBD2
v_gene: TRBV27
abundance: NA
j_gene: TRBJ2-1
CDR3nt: TGTGCCAGCAGTTTCTGGACTAGCGGGAGGGACTACAATGAGCAGTTCTTC
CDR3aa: CASSFWTSGRDYNEQFF

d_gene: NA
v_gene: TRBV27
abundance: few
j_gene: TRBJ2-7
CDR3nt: TGTGCCACCGCAGGGGCGGCCTACGAGCAGTACTTC
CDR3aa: CATAGAAYEQYF

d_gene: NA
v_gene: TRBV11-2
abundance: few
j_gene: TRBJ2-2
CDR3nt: TGTGCCAGCAGCTTAGTTAAGAAGGAGATAATGAACACCGGGGAGCTGTTTTTT
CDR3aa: CASSLVKKEIMNTGELFF

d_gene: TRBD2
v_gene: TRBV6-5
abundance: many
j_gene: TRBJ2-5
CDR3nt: TGTGCCAGCAGAGCCCCGGGACTAGCGGGAGTCGAGACCCAGTACTTC
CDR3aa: CASRAPGLAGVETQYF

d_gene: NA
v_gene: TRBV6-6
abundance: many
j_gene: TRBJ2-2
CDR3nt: TGTGCCTCGAGGGTGGGAAAAGGGGAGCTGTTTTTT
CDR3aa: CASRVGKGELFF

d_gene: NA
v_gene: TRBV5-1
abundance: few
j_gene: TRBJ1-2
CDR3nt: TGCGCCAGCATGGGCTCCCGATACTATGGCTACACCTTC
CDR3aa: CASMGSRYYGYTF

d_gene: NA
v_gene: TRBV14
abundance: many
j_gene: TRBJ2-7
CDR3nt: TGTGCCAGCAGCCAAGAATCCTGGGTCGACGAGCAGTACTTC
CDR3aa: CASSQESWVDEQYF

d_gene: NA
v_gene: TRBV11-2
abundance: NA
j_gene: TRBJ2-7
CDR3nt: TGTGCCAGCAGCTTAAAAATTAGCGCCCCGTCTAGGCACTACGAGCAGTACTTC
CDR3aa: CASSLKISAPSRHYEQYF

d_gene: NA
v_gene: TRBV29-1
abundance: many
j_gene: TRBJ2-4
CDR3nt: TGCAGCGTTGAGCACGTGCCCAAAAACATTCAGTACTTC
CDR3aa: CSVEHVPKNIQYF

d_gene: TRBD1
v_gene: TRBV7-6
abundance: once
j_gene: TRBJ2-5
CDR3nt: TGTGCCAGCAGCCCAGGGACAGGACCACAAGAGACCCAGTACTTC
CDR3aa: CASSPGTGPQETQYF

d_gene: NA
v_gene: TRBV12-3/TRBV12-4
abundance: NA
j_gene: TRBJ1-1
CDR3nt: TGTGCCAGCAGTTTGGATACCGGGACCGAAGCTTTCTTT
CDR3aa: CASSLDTGTEAFF

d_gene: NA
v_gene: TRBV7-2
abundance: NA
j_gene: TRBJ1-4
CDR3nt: TGTGCCAGCAGCTTGGGCAGGGTAGCTGAAAAACTGTTTTTT
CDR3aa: CASSLGRVAEKLFF

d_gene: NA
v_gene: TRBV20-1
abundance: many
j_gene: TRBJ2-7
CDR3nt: TGCAGTGCTAGGGGTCCAGCGTACGAGCAGTACTTC
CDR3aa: CSARGPAYEQYF

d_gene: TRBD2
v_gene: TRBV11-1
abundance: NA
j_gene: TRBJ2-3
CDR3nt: TGTGCCAGCGCCCACCCCCGCGGGGAGGGCCAGGGCACAGATACGCAGTATTTT
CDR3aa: CASAHPRGEGQGTDTQYF

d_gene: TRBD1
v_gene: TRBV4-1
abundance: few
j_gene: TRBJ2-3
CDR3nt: TGCGCCAGCAGCTTACGAGCCCGACAGGGGGCGACCACAGATACGCAGTATTTT
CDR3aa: CASSLRARQGATTDTQYF

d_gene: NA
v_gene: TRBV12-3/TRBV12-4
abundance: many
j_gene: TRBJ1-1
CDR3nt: TGTGCCAGCAGGCCCACGATGAACACTGAAGCTTTCTTT
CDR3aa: CASRPTMNTEAFF

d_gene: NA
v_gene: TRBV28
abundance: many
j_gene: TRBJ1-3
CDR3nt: TGTGCCAGCAGCCCTCCCGGGATTTCTGGAAACACCATATATTTT
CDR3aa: CASSPPGISGNTIYF